Shown below are 10 T cell receptor beta chains from a single sample sequenced in a study of T cell clonality in common variable immunodeficiency. The data were produced by immunoSEQ multiplex PCR, yet TCRdb's version contains in-frame clones alone and is incomplete. The table records around 47,000 clones without singletons, the ten largest covering about 0.7%. Sequencing was done on a sample of peripheral blood mononuclear cells. Receptor source: a person between 18 and 75 years old in good health.

This clone was picked up many times. The sequenced fragment ends 3 residues before the CDR3 boundary, so the rest is inferred from the germline J gene. V and J are TRBV6-2 or TRBV6-3 and TRBJ2-7; 10 bases agree with TRBD1. The CDR3 loop spans 13 amino acids. Germline CDR1 and CDR2: MNHEY and SVGEGT. J gave up 2 bases and V 10 bases, and 5 bases lay outside the gene matches. The DNA read from the CDR3 is TGTGCCACTCGACAGGGGGCTCCCTACGAG. Its protein product is CATRQGAPYE. The CDR3 in full is CATRQGAPYEQYF.

This clone was observed a handful of times. The CDR3 end falls 3 residues outside the read, so it is completed with the germline J gene. The chain couples TRBV7-6 to TRBJ2-5; the D call may be TRBD1 or TRBD2 (6 bases each). In germline, CDR1 is SGHVS, CDR2 FNYEAQ. V gave up 1 base and J gave up 7 bases, with 22 bases separating them. This CDR3 has 17 residues. CDR3 DNA, as far as it was read: TGTGCCAGCAGCTTAGGGACCCAGGGGTCCCGGGGAGGGACC. Amino acids: CASSLGTQGSRGGT. The full CDR3 protein reads CASSLGTQGSRGGTQYF. The variable domain in full, completed from reference TRBV7-6 and TRBJ2-5, reads GAGVSQSPRYKVTKRGQDVALRCDPISGHVSLYWYRQALGQGPEFLTYFNYEAQQDKSGLPNDRFSAERPEGSISTLTIQRTEQRDSAMYRCASSLGTQGSRGGTQYFGPGTRLLVL.

This clone was seen many times. The CDR3 goes on 3 residues after the read ends, and that part is filled in from the germline J gene. The sample holds other DNA sequences that translate to the same CDR3. The chain employs TRBV20-1 and TRBJ1-6, with D unresolved. V was cut by 0 bases and J by 5 bases, with 5 bases left in between. Germline CDR1 DFQATT, CDR2 SNEGSKA (reference sequence). CDR3 length: 13 amino acids. CDR3 loop: CSAREQNNSPLHF. The DNA read from the CDR3 is TGCAGTGCTAGAGAACAGAATAATTCACCC.

There are many counts of this clone. The read ends 3 residues before the CDR3 terminus; that terminus is restored from the germline J gene. The chain combines TRBV6-2 or TRBV6-3 with TRBJ2-6; 9 bases line up with TRBD1. The CDR3 contains 17 residues. The germline V gene encodes CDR1 MNHEY and CDR2 SVGEGT. V lost 3 bases, J lost 4 bases, and 7 bases stayed unmatched. CDR3 in amino acids: CASSYLQGAEGANVLTF. The CDR3 bases that were read are TGTGCCAGCAGTTATCTACAGGGGGCGGAAGGGGCCAACGTC.

The table lists this clone with many counts. The missing CDR3 end, 3 residues past where the read stops, is filled in from the germline J gene. J is TRBJ1-2 and V is TRBV6-2 or TRBV6-3; weak D call: TRBD1 (6 bases). Germline CDR1 is MNHEY and CDR2 is SVGEGT. Trimming pared 2 bases from V and 4 bases from J, leaving 17 bases between. The CDR3 sequence is 16 residues long. The DNA read from the CDR3 is TGTGCCAGCAGTTACGAACCCACGCGAGGGGGCTATGGC. This codes for CASSYEPTRGGYG. The whole CDR3 protein reads CASSYEPTRGGYGYTF.

Comments on this clone: The read ends 3 residues early relative to the CDR3; the germline J gene fills the gap. The chain carries TRBV11-3 and TRBJ1-2, with D uncertain. The CDR3 extends over 14 amino acids. Germline V lookup: CDR1 SGHNT, CDR2 YENEEA. The V gene lost 5 bases and the J gene lost 4 bases, with 14 bases spanning the gap. The CDR3 reads CASSPSEFGYGYTF. The sequenced part of the CDR3 DNA is TGTGCCAGCAGCCCTAGCGAGTTCGGCTATGGC.

This clone was found many times. Read data end 3 residues before the CDR3 end; the end is taken from the germline J gene. This rearrangement joins TRBV7-9 to TRBJ2-1; D unresolved. V was cut by 5 bases and J by 0 bases, with 11 bases left in between. The CDR3 is 15 residues long. Germline V gene sequence: CDR1 SEHNR, CDR2 FQNEAQ (reference sequence). The CDR3 DNA, read in part, is TGTGCCAGCAGCCCTCGGGTTAGCTCCTACAATGAG. The encoded protein is CASSPRVSSYNE. The full CDR3 protein is CASSPRVSSYNEQFF.

This clone was counted many times. The CDR3 end falls 3 residues outside the read, so it is completed with the germline J gene. The V call is TRBV7-9, the J call TRBJ1-4, with 8 bases that match TRBD1. After removal of 5 bases from V and 7 bases from J, the junction contained 3 bases not matched to a gene. Germline V gives CDR1 SEHNR, CDR2 FQNEAQ (reference sequence). CDR3 size: 13 residues. The CDR3 DNA, read in part, is TGTGCCAGCAGCAGGACAGGGTTTGAAAAA. Translation: CASSRTGFEK. The CDR3 reads in full as CASSRTGFEKLFF.

In its sample, this clone was seen many times. The read terminates 3 residues ahead of where the CDR3 ends, so the germline J gene completes it. The rearrangement links TRBV18 to TRBJ2-7; maybe TRBD2 (5 bases). Trimming took off 10 bases at V and 0 bases at J, with 13 bases between the two ends. This CDR3 region has 13 residues. The germline gives CDR1 KGHSH, CDR2 LQKENI. CDR3 loop: CATRHAGSYEQYF. The sequenced part of the CDR3 DNA is TGTGCCACCCGACATGCGGGCTCCTACGAG.

This clone has a count of ten or more. The CDR3 is cut off 3 residues early in the read; its end comes from the germline J gene. The chain links TRBV7-9 to TRBJ1-6; D possibly corresponds to TRBD1 (5 bases). Trimming left V 5 bases short and J 10 bases short, with 18 bases between. Germline V gene sequence: CDR1 SEHNR, CDR2 FQNEAQ (reference sequence). The CDR3 is 15 amino acids. The CDR3 here is CASSRTYEGSSPLHF. The CDR3 bases that were read are TGTGCCAGCAGCCGGACATATGAGGGATCCTCACCC.